Below, 16 T cell receptor beta chains from the same sample are listed, as sequenced in a study of blood T cell repertoires in COVID-19. Some clones are missing from TCRdb's copy, which holds only in-frame ones; the method was immunoSEQ multiplex PCR. Of roughly 100,000 clones in the sample, about 80% were seen once. Specimen: peripheral blood. The receptors were gathered from a human donor in a cohort sampled during active or convalescent COVID-19.

The sample holds one count of this clone. The chain carries TRBV6-2 or TRBV6-3 and TRBJ1-1; 7 bases fit TRBD1. V lost 2 bases, J lost 0 bases, and 18 bases stayed unmatched. The CDR3 is made up of 20 amino acids. Germline lookup yields CDR1 MNHEY and CDR2 SVGEGT. CDR3 in DNA: TGTGCCAGCAGTTACCTCCCAAAGACAGGGAACAACCTCATGAACACTGAAGCTTTCTTT. As protein: CASSYLPKTGNNLMNTEAFF.

The rearrangement joins TRBV13 to TRBJ1-1, with TRBD1 matching over 7 bases. There are 16 residues in the CDR3. Germline V CDR1 and CDR2: PRHDT, FYEKMQ (reference sequence). Trimming removed 0 bases from V and 0 bases from J; junction bases left unmatched: 4. The CDR3 nucleotides are TGTGCCAGCAGCTTAGGCGGCACAGGGGTGAACACTGAAGCTTTCTTT. Translation gives CASSLGGTGVNTEAFF.

The J gene is TRBJ2-5, the V gene TRBV5-4, with 7 bases matching TRBD1. Per germline, CDR1 SGHNT and CDR2 YYREEE (reference sequence). The CDR3 is 14 amino acids. V was clipped by 4 bases and J by 1 base; unmatched bases: 4. CDR3 DNA: TGTGCCAGCAGCCAACGGGACAGCCAAGAGACCCAGTACTTC. The encoded protein is CASSQRDSQETQYF.

This rearrangement joins TRBV4-2 to TRBJ2-1; 12 bases map to TRBD2. The germline V gene encodes CDR1 LGHNA and CDR2 YNFKEQ. Trimming took 0 bases from V and 6 from J; bases not matched to a gene: 9. The CDR3 extends over 18 amino acids. CDR3 residues: CASSQDALLAGGRNEQFF. CDR3 in DNA: TGTGCCAGCAGCCAAGATGCCCTACTAGCGGGGGGTCGCAATGAGCAGTTCTTC.

V gene TRBV19 combines with J gene TRBJ1-2; possible D gene TRBD1, 6 bases. The ends were cut back, 5 bases at V and 8 bases at J, with 18 bases in the middle. The CDR3 sequence is 14 residues long. Germline V gene lookup returns CDR1 LNHDA and CDR2 SQIVND (reference sequence). The chain's CDR3 is CASSDPHRARGYTF. The CDR3 DNA reads TGTGCCAGTAGTGACCCACACAGGGCAAGGGGCTACACCTTC.

This chain uses TRBV4-1 with TRBJ2-5; 8 bases map to TRBD2. V trimming: 5 bases; J trimming: 2 bases; junction bases outside the gene matches: 10. This CDR3 is 16 amino acids long. CDR1 MGHRA and CDR2 YSYEKL come from the germline V gene. CDR3 residues: CASSELQRGPQETQYF. As DNA, the CDR3 is TGCGCCAGCAGCGAATTGCAGCGGGGGCCTCAAGAGACCCAGTACTTC.

The J gene is TRBJ1-3, the V gene TRBV19, with TRBD1 matching over 8 bases. With V trimmed by 5 bases and J by 4 bases, 4 bases remained unmatched. The CDR3 has 14 amino acids. Germline V lookup: CDR1 LNHDA, CDR2 SQIVND (reference sequence). The CDR3 DNA sequence: TGTGCCAGTAGTCGGGACAGGCCGGGAAACACCATATATTTT. It yields the protein CASSRDRPGNTIYF. Looking up the rest from reference TRBV19 and TRBJ1-3 gives the full variable domain: DGGITQSPKYLFRKEGQNVTLSCEQNLNHDAMYWYRQDPGQGLRLIYYSQIVNDFQKGDIAEGYSVSREKKESFPLTVTSAQKNPTAFYLCASSRDRPGNTIYFGEGSWLTVV.

V gene TRBV9 combines with J gene TRBJ2-3; D is perhaps TRBD2 (5 bases). Germline-derived CDR1 and CDR2 are SGDLS and YYNGEE. The CDR3 has 13 residues. Deletions cut 0 bases from V and 4 bases from J, with 6 bases between. CDR3 DNA: TGTGCCAGCAGCGTAGAGCGGCCAGATACGCAGTATTTT. This sequence encodes CASSVERPDTQYF.

The chain is built from TRBV6-2 or TRBV6-3 and TRBJ1-4; D perhaps matches TRBD1 (6 bases). CDR3 length: 15 residues. Trimming pared 2 bases from V and 8 bases from J, leaving 15 bases between. CDR1 and CDR2 (germline): MNHEY, SVGEGT. The CDR3 is CASSYTKGQSEKLFF. CDR3 DNA: TGTGCCAGCAGTTACACGAAAGGACAGTCGGAAAAACTGTTTTTT.

This chain joins TRBV2 and TRBJ2-3; 10 nucleotides agree with TRBD2. Losses at the gene ends were 8 bases for V and 3 bases for J; bases not matched to a gene: 8. CDR3 length equals 15 residues. The germline gives CDR1 SNHLY, CDR2 FYNNEI. The CDR3 DNA follows: TGTGCCAGCGTGCGGACTAGCGGAGCAACAGATACGCAGTATTTT. Its translation: CASVRTSGATDTQYF.

The V call is TRBV18, the J call TRBJ2-7; the match to TRBD2 covers 11 bases. The CDR3 is made up of 16 amino acids. J gave up 2 bases and V 2 bases, and 5 bases lay outside the gene matches. Germline V gives CDR1 KGHSH, CDR2 LQKENI. CDR3 in DNA: TGTGCCAGCTCACCAGGGACTAGCGGACAAGCCTACGAGCAGTACTTC. Its protein product is CASSPGTSGQAYEQYF.

This sequence joins TRBV6-5 and TRBJ2-1; D might be TRBD2 (6 bases). The CDR3 is 15 amino acids. The germline V and J ends were trimmed by 6 bases and 0 bases, with 12 bases remaining between them. CDR1 and CDR2 from the germline V gene are MNHEY and SVGAGI. The CDR3 nucleotides are TGTGCCAGCAGACCCCCGGGAGCCTCCTACAATGAGCAGTTCTTC. Residues: CASRPPGASYNEQFF.

This rearrangement joins TRBV11-2 to TRBJ2-5; perhaps TRBD2 as D (5 bases). The CDR3 loop spans 15 amino acids. V was cut by 7 bases and J by 1 base, with 16 bases left in between. Germline loops: CDR1 SGHAT, CDR2 FQNNGV. CDR3 sequence reads: CASTKEGRTQETQYF. The CDR3 coding sequence is TGTGCCAGCACCAAAGAGGGCAGAACCCAAGAGACCCAGTACTTC.

In regard to this clone: Other DNA variants within this sample encode the same CDR3. The rearrangement uses TRBV5-1 and TRBJ1-5, with TRBD1 as a possible D gene (5 bases). The germline V gene has CDR1 SGHRS and CDR2 YFSETQ. The CDR3 covers 14 residues. V lost 0 bases and J 7 bases, leaving 11 bases between the germline ends. This chain's CDR3 is CASSLVGENQPQHF. In DNA form, the CDR3 reads TGCGCCAGCAGCTTGGTAGGGGAAAACCAGCCCCAGCATTTT.

This clone occurred once. The genes are TRBV24-1 and TRBJ2-5, with a weak D call TRBD2 (5 bases). Germline assignment: CDR1 KGHDR and CDR2 SFDVKD. V lost 0 bases, J lost 5 bases, and 9 bases lay in between. The CDR3 is made up of 14 amino acids. The CDR3 region is CATSDLGQRETQYF. The CDR3, as DNA: TGTGCCACCAGTGATTTGGGCCAGCGGGAGACCCAGTACTTC.

This rearrangement joins TRBV5-6 to TRBJ1-1; D not certain. Trimming cost V 0 bases and J 8 bases, with 8 bases left between them. The CDR3 totals 12 residues. The germline gives CDR1 SGHDT, CDR2 YYEEEE. CDR3 residues: CASSLEPREAFF. DNA for the CDR3: TGTGCCAGCAGCTTGGAACCCAGGGAAGCTTTCTTT.